One and the same sample provided the 14 T cell receptor beta chains below, sequenced in a study of blood T cell repertoires in COVID-19. TCRdb's copy holds only in-frame clones and misses some; the assay was immunoSEQ multiplex PCR. The table records 200,000 to 300,000 clones, 65% to 85% of them present only once. What was sequenced was peripheral blood. These receptors all stem from a woman aged 40 to 50 who had recovered from COVID-19.

The chain uses TRBV2 and TRBJ2-7; TRBD1 might be the D (6 bases). Germline-derived CDR1 and CDR2 are SNHLY and FYNNEI. The CDR3 loop spans 14 amino acids. The V gene lost 7 bases and the J gene lost 5 bases, with 18 bases spanning the gap. The CDR3 DNA reads as TGTGCCAGCACCACAGGGCCACGAGGGGACGAGCAGTACTTC. Amino acid sequence: CASTTGPRGDEQYF. The full variable domain, its missing parts supplied by reference TRBV2 and TRBJ2-7, is EPEVTQTPSHQVTQMGQEVILRCVPISNHLYFYWYRQILGQKVEFLVSFYNNEISEKSEIFDDQFSVERPDGSNFTLKIRSTKLEDSAMYFCASTTGPRGDEQYFGPGTRLTVT.

For the CDR3, the DNA is TGTGCCACCAGCAGAGATCCGACAGGAATAAATGAAAAACTGTTTTTT. This encodes CATSRDPTGINEKLFF. This sequence joins TRBV15 and TRBJ1-4; maybe TRBD1 (6 bases). The ends were cut back, 0 bases at V and 5 bases at J, with 13 bases in the middle. The CDR3 extends over 16 amino acids. CDR1 and CDR2 (germline): LNHNV, YYDKDF (reference sequence).

V and J are TRBV4-1 and TRBJ1-1, with D possibly matching TRBD1 (6 bases). With 4 bases removed from V and 0 bases from J, the gap between germline ends came to 9 bases. Germline assignment: CDR1 MGHRA and CDR2 YSYEKL. CDR3 length: 14 amino acids. CDR3 loop: CASSLGDMNTEAFF. DNA of the CDR3: TGCGCCAGCAGCCTGGGGGACATGAACACTGAAGCTTTCTTT.

The CDR3 DNA follows: TGTGCCATCAGGCAGGGACAGGGGGAAACCTACGAGCAGTACTTC. Residues: CAIRQGQGETYEQYF. The rearrangement uses TRBV10-3 and TRBJ2-7; 11 bases fit TRBD1. V dropped 6 bases and J dropped 2; count of bases not matched to a gene: 6. The germline V gene has CDR1 ENHRY and CDR2 SYGVKD. CDR3 length equals 15 residues.

The chain links TRBV19 to TRBJ2-3, with TRBD1 matching over 9 bases. CDR3 size: 15 residues. Per germline, CDR1 LNHDA and CDR2 SQIVND (reference sequence). The junction had 6 bases not matched to a gene; V was cut back by 3 bases and J by 5 bases. The CDR3 DNA is TGTGCCAGTAGTATTGGGGGACAGGGTGGAGATACGCAGTATTTT. Protein sequence: CASSIGGQGGDTQYF.

The chain carries TRBV28 and TRBJ1-2; 9 bases are shared with TRBD1. This CDR3 comprises 14 residues. J was trimmed by 4 bases and V by 6 bases; bases with no gene match: 6. CDR1 MDHEN and CDR2 SYDVKM come from the germline V gene. The CDR3 loop reads CASSTGQGSYGYTF. In DNA, the CDR3 is TGTGCCAGCAGCACAGGACAGGGGTCCTATGGCTACACCTTC.

This rearrangement joins TRBV2 to TRBJ1-1; D not resolved. The CDR3 is 11 residues long. CDR1 SNHLY and CDR2 FYNNEI come from the germline V gene. The V end lost 6 bases, the J end lost 8 bases, and 10 bases lay between the germline ends. In DNA, the CDR3 is TGTGCCAGCAGCCCCCCGGTGGAAGCTTTCTTT. Translating gives CASSPPVEAFF. Based on the CDR3 plus reference TRBV2 and TRBJ1-1, the full variable domain is EPEVTQTPSHQVTQMGQEVILRCVPISNHLYFYWYRQILGQKVEFLVSFYNNEISEKSEIFDDQFSVERPDGSNFTLKIRSTKLEDSAMYFCASSPPVEAFFGQGTRLTVV.

In its sample, this clone was seen once. CDR3 in amino acids: CSASHRANQPQHF. CDR3 DNA sequence: TGCAGTGCTAGTCACAGGGCCAATCAGCCCCAGCATTTT. V and J are TRBV20-1 and TRBJ1-5; D may be TRBD1 (6 bases). Germline loops: CDR1 DFQATT, CDR2 SNEGSKA (reference sequence). Trimming stripped 3 bases from V and 3 bases from J, with 9 bases between. This CDR3 region has 13 residues.

This clone was counted only a few times. V gene TRBV19 combines with J gene TRBJ2-3; 10 nucleotides line up with TRBD2. The CDR3 totals 15 residues. J lost 7 bases, V lost 7 bases, and 11 bases had no gene match. Germline CDR1 and CDR2: LNHDA and SQIVND (reference sequence). This CDR3 reads CASNKTGTSANTQYF. The CDR3 nucleotides are TGTGCCAGTAATAAAACCGGGACTAGCGCTAATACGCAGTATTTT.

The genes are TRBV6-5 and TRBJ1-2, with 7 bases that match TRBD1. Per germline, CDR1 MNHEY and CDR2 SVGAGI. The V and J ends lost 6 bases and 14 bases, in that order; junction bases with no gene match: 18. This CDR3 comprises 14 residues. For the CDR3, the DNA is TGTGCCAGCAGCATAAAACCACCCGGGACAGACGTTACCTTC. It yields the protein CASSIKPPGTDVTF.

The rearrangement uses TRBV2 and TRBJ2-2; 7 nucleotides line up with TRBD2. Germline CDR1 is SNHLY and CDR2 is FYNNEI. The CDR3 has 16 residues. The V and J ends lost 5 bases and 0 bases, in that order; junction bases with no gene match: 6. The CDR3 bases are TGTGCCAGCAGTCTTTACGGGACTACGAACACCGGGGAGCTGTTTTTT. Translated: CASSLYGTTNTGELFF.

The rearrangement joins TRBV6-5 to TRBJ2-2, with D perhaps matching TRBD2 (5 bases). The V end was cut by 0 bases, the J end by 0 bases, with 8 bases between. There are 16 residues in the CDR3. Germline V gene data show CDR1 as MNHEY and CDR2 as SVGAGI. The CDR3 loop is CASSYSSASNTGELFF. In DNA, the CDR3 is TGTGCCAGCAGTTACTCTAGCGCCTCGAACACCGGGGAGCTGTTTTTT.

The chain combines TRBV29-1 with TRBJ1-3, with D possibly TRBD1 on 6 matching bases. The V gene's germline CDR1 is SQVTM and CDR2 ANQGSEA. V gave up 1 base and J gave up 0 bases, with 10 bases separating them. The CDR3 is made up of 15 amino acids. This CDR3 is CSVEGQDPSGNTIYF. CDR3 DNA sequence: TGCAGCGTTGAAGGACAGGACCCCTCTGGAAACACCATATATTTT.

The J gene is TRBJ1-3, the V gene TRBV19, with 7 bases matching TRBD1. V gave up 7 bases and J gave up 0 bases; unmatched junction bases: 9. CDR3 length: 16 amino acids. The germline V gene has CDR1 LNHDA and CDR2 SQIVND (reference sequence). CDR3 protein: CASNPLHRGSGNTIYF. CDR3 nucleotide sequence: TGTGCCAGTAACCCCCTCCACAGGGGCTCTGGAAACACCATATATTTT.